Below are 17 T cell receptor beta chains sequenced from a single sample in a study of shared clonotypes between healthy human individuals. Sequencing was performed with immunoSEQ multiplex PCR; in TCRdb, only in-frame clones are kept and a portion is missing. The sample carries 1.5 million to 2.5 million clones, about 95% recorded once. Cells designated naive CD8 were CD45RO-negative and were positively selected for CCR7, with terminally differentiated effector memory CD45RA+ cells excluded. The sample was naive CD8+ T cells sorted from blood. The receptors come from a man aged 18 to 35 in good health.

V gene TRBV7-9 combines with J gene TRBJ2-1; 9 nucleotides match TRBD2. The CDR3 runs 15 residues. Trimming took 0 bases from V and 8 from J; bases not matched to a gene: 5. Germline CDR1 is SEHNR and CDR2 is FQNEAQ (reference sequence). CDR3 nucleotides: TGTGCCAGCAGCTTAGCGGGACTAGCTAGCCATGAGCAGTTCTTC. Amino acid sequence: CASSLAGLASHEQFF.

For this clone: The sample contains more than one DNA sequence encoding this CDR3. The genes are TRBV4-3 and TRBJ2-7; D may correspond to TRBD1 or TRBD2 (5 bases each). Per the germline V gene, CDR1 is LGHNA and CDR2 is YSLEER. V gave up 1 base and J gave up 2 bases, with 12 bases separating them. CDR3 length: 15 residues. DNA of the CDR3: TGCGCCAGCAGCCAAGGGGACCGGGGACCCTACGAGCAGTACTTC. This gives the protein CASSQGDRGPYEQYF.

As to this clone: Relative to the germline gene, one junction end is altered; a read error may explain this. The V call is TRBV7-7, the J call TRBJ2-1; a possible D gene is TRBD2 (6 bases). The length of the CDR3 is 15 residues. The germline CDR1 and CDR2 sequences are SSHAT and FNYEAQ (reference sequence). The CDR3: CASSLDSAGLNEQFF. The CDR3 nucleotides are TGTGCTAGCAGCTTAGATAGTGCGGGACTGAATGAGCAGTTCTTC.

V gene TRBV2 combines with J gene TRBJ2-3; D may correspond to TRBD1 or TRBD2 (5 bases each). Germline loops: CDR1 SNHLY, CDR2 FYNNEI. V was clipped by 3 bases and J by 5 bases, with 9 bases between them. The CDR3 extends over 13 amino acids. The CDR3 DNA reads TGTGCCAGCAGTGACTTTGGGGGAGATACGCAGTATTTT. Its translation: CASSDFGGDTQYF.

V gene TRBV5-1 combines with J gene TRBJ2-2; possible D gene TRBD2, 5 bases. Germline V CDR1 and CDR2: SGHRS, YFSETQ. With 1 base removed from V and 2 bases from J, the gap between germline ends came to 15 bases. The CDR3 is made up of 17 amino acids. In DNA form, the CDR3 reads TGCGCCAGCAGCTTGTCGAATGTGACTACCAACACCGGGGAGCTGTTTTTT. Translated, it gives CASSLSNVTTNTGELFF.

About this clone: Other DNA sequences in this specimen translate into the identical CDR3. The V and J genes are TRBV27 and TRBJ2-1; D is undetermined. This CDR3 contains 12 residues. V was shortened by 5 bases and J by 5 bases, with 7 bases between the two germline ends. Germline CDR1 is MNHEY and CDR2 is SMNVEV (reference sequence). CDR3 DNA sequence: TGTGCCAGCAGTGGCCAAAACAATGAGCAGTTCTTC. This translates into CASSGQNNEQFF.

This chain uses TRBV4-3 with TRBJ1-2, with D possibly being TRBD1 (6 bases). Germline V CDR1 and CDR2: LGHNA, YSLEER. This CDR3 is built from 15 residues. Deletions cut 3 bases from V and 2 bases from J, with 13 bases between. CDR3 protein: CASSQDGGGNYGYTF. The CDR3 nucleotides read TGCGCCAGCAGCCAGGACGGTGGGGGCAACTATGGCTACACCTTC.

The rearrangement joins TRBV30 to TRBJ2-7, with D perhaps TRBD2 (7 bases). The CDR3 contains 11 residues. Trimming shortened V by 8 bases and J by 13 bases, and 21 bases separated the two germline ends. CDR1 and CDR2 (germline): GTSNPN, SVGIG (reference sequence). The CDR3 nucleotides are TGTGCCATCGATAGGGGGGGGCCAATTTACTTC. Its translation is CAIDRGGPIYF. Complete variable domain (other parts from reference TRBV30 and TRBJ2-7): SQTIHQWPATLVQPVGSPLSLECTVEGTSNPNLYWYRQAAGRGLQLLFYSVGIGQISSEVPQNLSASRPQDRQFILSSKKLLLSDSGFYLCAIDRGGPIYFGPGTRLTVT.

The V call is TRBV14, the J call TRBJ2-5; the match to TRBD2 covers 9 bases. The CDR3 runs to 15 residues. Germline values: CDR1 SGHDN, CDR2 FVKESK. After removal of 1 base from V and 5 bases from J, the junction contained 5 bases not matched to a gene. The CDR3 protein is CASSQVLAGYETQYF. The CDR3 DNA sequence: TGTGCCAGCAGCCAAGTTCTAGCGGGATATGAGACCCAGTACTTC.

CDR3 loop: CATSLLAGGTDTQYF. The DNA for the CDR3 is TGTGCCACCAGCCTGCTAGCGGGGGGCACAGATACGCAGTATTTT. This chain joins TRBV15 and TRBJ2-3, with 10 positions matching TRBD2. CDR1 is LNHNV, CDR2 YYDKDF, per germline (reference sequence). V lost 5 bases and J lost 1; bases outside the gene matches: 3. The CDR3 is 15 residues long.

Of note for this clone: The same CDR3 arises from other DNA sequences in this sample as well. J is TRBJ1-2 and V is TRBV9; D may be TRBD1 (5 bases). V lost 0 bases, J lost 5 bases, and 11 bases lay in between. This CDR3 has 14 amino acids. CDR1 and CDR2 (germline): SGDLS, YYNGEE. The CDR3 loop is CASSVGGEGYGYTF. CDR3 sequence (DNA): TGTGCCAGCAGCGTAGGAGGGGAGGGGTATGGCTACACCTTC.

The genes are TRBV5-4 and TRBJ2-2, with 7 bases lining up with TRBD1. Germline-derived CDR1 and CDR2 are SGHNT and YYREEE (reference sequence). This CDR3 is 14 amino acids long. V gave up 5 bases and J gave up 2 bases; unmatched junction bases: 3. CDR3 DNA: TGTGCCAGCAGTTGGGACAGAAACACCGGGGAGCTGTTTTTT. Its translation: CASSWDRNTGELFF.

This clone was detected only once. The chain uses TRBV5-6 and TRBJ1-4; D possibly corresponds to TRBD1 (6 bases). CDR1 SGHDT and CDR2 YYEEEE come from the germline V gene. The CDR3 extends over 13 amino acids. V was shortened by 4 bases and J by 8 bases, with 12 bases between the two germline ends. The DNA of the CDR3 is TGTGCCAGCAGCGTCGGACAGCTCGAAAAACTGTTTTTT. Its protein product is CASSVGQLEKLFF.

CDR3 sequence reads: CASSPSGTLTYGNTEAFF. The CDR3 DNA follows: TGTGCCAGCAGCCCCTCCGGGACCTTAACGTATGGGAACACTGAAGCTTTCTTT. The chain uses TRBV7-2 and TRBJ1-1; a possible D gene is TRBD1 (5 bases). The germline V and J ends were trimmed by 5 bases and 1 base, with 23 bases remaining between them. The germline V gene has CDR1 SGHTA and CDR2 FQGNSA. This CDR3 is 18 amino acids long. Supplemented by reference TRBV7-2 and TRBJ1-1, the full variable domain reads GAGVSQSPSNKVTEKGKDVELRCDPISGHTALYWYRQSLGQGLEFLIYFQGNSAPDKSGLPSDRFSAERTGGSVSTLTIQRTQQEDSAVYLCASSPSGTLTYGNTEAFFGQGTRLTVV.

The chain employs TRBV30 and TRBJ2-1; perhaps TRBD2 as D (6 bases). V gave up 3 bases and J gave up 8 bases, with 14 bases separating them. Per germline, CDR1 GTSNPN and CDR2 SVGIG (reference sequence). This CDR3 contains 13 residues. CDR3 DNA sequence: TGTGCCTGGAGCCTGACTAGTACCCATGAGCAGTTCTTC. It specifies CAWSLTSTHEQFF.

This clone was found once. This chain joins TRBV7-9 and TRBJ1-1; D call uncertain. Trimming left V 7 bases short and J 0 bases short, with 12 bases between. This CDR3 is 14 amino acids long. CDR1 is SEHNR, CDR2 FQNEAQ, per germline (reference sequence). The CDR3 sequence: CASKHSEMNTEAFF. The DNA for the CDR3 is TGTGCCAGCAAACACAGCGAGATGAACACTGAAGCTTTCTTT.

This chain joins TRBV13 and TRBJ2-1, with TRBD2 identical over 8 bases. Germline V gene lookup returns CDR1 PRHDT and CDR2 FYEKMQ (reference sequence). This CDR3 has 16 amino acids. The ends lost 4 bases at V and 4 bases at J; junction bases unmatched: 9. The CDR3 sequence is CASSSTSVEIYNEQFF. CDR3 coding DNA: TGTGCCAGCAGCTCGACTAGCGTCGAAATTTACAATGAGCAGTTCTTC.